Listed below are T cell receptor beta chains from one sample, sequenced in a study of blood T cell repertoires in COVID-19. Here immunoSEQ multiplex PCR was the method, and the copy in TCRdb shows in-frame clones only, minus some. The data show 95,000 to 110,000 clones, roughly 82% seen once. The source material was peripheral blood. The receptors stem from a man between 60 and 70 years old with acute or convalescent COVID-19. Each CDR3 is given with its conserved first and last residue. Each record gives: J gene, clone size, D gene, V gene, CDR3 length, CDR3 DNA, CDR3 protein. The D gene is left open where the match is weak. A clone size is listed for some rows: how often the clone was seen (once, few, many), or a class if it is expanded.

TRBJ1-6	-	-	TRBV19	13	TGTGCCAGTAGTAGGCAGGGTCCTTCACCCCTCCACTTT	CASSRQGPSPLHF
TRBJ1-2	-	TRBD1	TRBV13	15	TGTGCCAGCAGCTTACAGGGGGCGCAGTATTATGGCTACACCTTC	CASSLQGAQYYGYTF
TRBJ1-2	-	-	TRBV10-2	14	TGCGCCAGTGTGGACAGCCGATCCAGCTATGGCTACACCTTC	CASVDSRSSYGYTF
TRBJ2-1	-	TRBD2	TRBV7-3	15	TGTGCCAGCAGCTCAGGACTAGCGGGAGCCAATGAGCAGTTCTTC	CASSSGLAGANEQFF
TRBJ2-3	-	TRBD1	TRBV5-1	14	TGCGCCAGCAGCTACGGACAGGGGGCAGATACGCAGTATTTT	CASSYGQGADTQYF
TRBJ2-5	-	TRBD1	TRBV29-1	14	TGCAGCGTTGACTCAGGGGGCGACCAAGAGACCCAGTACTTC	CSVDSGGDQETQYF
TRBJ2-1	once	TRBD1	TRBV7-9	14	TGTGCCAGCAGCCCGGGACAGGGCAACAATGAGCAGTTCTTC	CASSPGQGNNEQFF
TRBJ2-1	few	TRBD2	TRBV28	16	TGTGCCAGCAGTCACTATAGCGGGAGCTCCTACAATGAGCAGTTCTTC	CASSHYSGSSYNEQFF
TRBJ2-7	once	TRBD2	TRBV5-4	16	TGTGCCAGCAGCCCTCGACTAGCGGGAGGTTCCTACGAGCAGTACTTC	CASSPRLAGGSYEQYF
TRBJ1-5	-	-	TRBV28	15	TGTGCCAGCAGTTATCAGACAGGACGCAATCAGCCCCAGCATTTT	CASSYQTGRNQPQHF
TRBJ1-5	-	-	TRBV3-1/TRBV3-2	13	TGTGCCAGCAGCCAAGATGTGCGACAGCCCCAGCATTTT	CASSQDVRQPQHF
TRBJ2-7	once	TRBD1	TRBV28	14	TGTGCCACCTCCCCGACAGGGTGGGGCTACGAGCAGTACTTC	CATSPTGWGYEQYF
TRBJ1-5	few	-	TRBV7-3	17	TGTGCCAGCAGCCGCGTTGGCGGGGGTCTCTCCAATCAGCCCCAGCATTTT	CASSRVGGGLSNQPQHF
TRBJ1-3	-	-	TRBV5-1	16	TGCGCCAGCAGCTTGGCTGGGGCGCGTCGAGGAAACACCATATATTTT	CASSLAGARRGNTIYF
TRBJ1-2	-	TRBD1	TRBV10-3	16	TGTGCCATCAGTGAGTCGCGGGGACAGGGGTCTCAAGGCTACACCTTC	CAISESRGQGSQGYTF
TRBJ2-7	many	TRBD1	TRBV10-2	14	TGCGCCAGCAGTGACCGGGACAGACCCTACGAGCAGTACTTC	CASSDRDRPYEQYF
TRBJ1-5	-	-	TRBV7-9	13	TGTGCCAGCAGCCCGTATAGCAATCAGCCCCAGCATTTT	CASSPYSNQPQHF
TRBJ1-5	-	-	TRBV7-8	13	TGTGCCAGCCAGGGGCAGGGCAAACAGCCCCAGCATTTT	CASQGQGKQPQHF
TRBJ1-3	few	TRBD1	TRBV11-2	14	TGTGCCAGCAGCGACAGGGCCCAGGGAAACACCATATATTTT	CASSDRAQGNTIYF
TRBJ2-7	-	-	TRBV5-1	15	TGCGCCAGCAGCTTGGTAAGGACAGAAGGCTACGAGCAGTACTTC	CASSLVRTEGYEQYF
TRBJ2-2	-	TRBD1	TRBV6-6	15	TGTGCCAGTTTACAGGGGCCCCCGGACACCGGGGAGCTGTTTTTT	CASLQGPPDTGELFF
TRBJ1-5	once	-	TRBV27	13	TGTGCCACCCGAGTCCGTAGCAATCAGCCCCAGCATTTT	CATRVRSNQPQHF
TRBJ2-2	-	-	TRBV5-4	14	TGTGCCAGCAGCTTGGGGATGGCGGCGGGGGAGCTGTTTTTT	CASSLGMAAGELFF
TRBJ2-3	-	-	TRBV6-5	16	TGTGCCAGCAGTTTCGGACAGCTTTTTAGCACAGATACGCAGTATTTT	CASSFGQLFSTDTQYF
TRBJ2-2	few	TRBD2	TRBV6-1	15	TGTGCCAGCAGTGAAATAGGGAGGGGAATGCGGGAGCTGTTTTTT	CASSEIGRGMRELFF
TRBJ2-7	-	TRBD2	TRBV7-8	16	TGTGCCAGCAGCCCAGTCCCGTCTAGCGGGAGCTACGAGCAGTACTTC	CASSPVPSSGSYEQYF
TRBJ1-1	-	-	TRBV6-5	13	TGTGCCAGCAGCCCCAGTGAGGCCAGAGGGGCTTTCTTT	CASSPSEARGAFF
TRBJ2-2	once	TRBD2	TRBV3-1/TRBV3-2	21	TGTGCCAGCAGCCAAGATCGGTTACGGCGGGGGGGCCCGGGTGGCACCGGGGAGCTGTTTTTT	CASSQDRLRRGGPGGTGELFF
TRBJ2-7	-	-	TRBV6-5	11	TGTGCCAGCAGTTCCTCCGGGACAACTTACTTC	CASSSSGTTYF
TRBJ2-2	-	TRBD2	TRBV10-3	17	TGTGCCATCAAGGCCGGACTAGCGGGAGGCGTTACCGGGGAGCTGTTTTTT	CAIKAGLAGGVTGELFF